This T cell receptor (beta chain) was profiled in a study of cytomegalovirus exposure and HLA in healthy donors. Germline V gene lookup returns CDR1 SGHAT and CDR2 FQNNGV. V dropped 1 base and J dropped 12; count of bases not matched to a gene: 5. The CDR3 consists of 13 residues. PCR used 60 Vbeta primers and 13 Jbeta primers. The data were produced by immunoSEQ multiplex PCR, yet TCRdb's version contains in-frame clones alone and is incomplete. The data contain hundreds of thousands of clones, approximately 80% of them seen just once; the ten biggest clones take up 0.71%. The receptor's source is a boy aged 2 to 9 in good health and CMV-seronegative. The chain links TRBV11-2 to TRBJ1-4, with 7 bases that match TRBD1. Sequencing was performed on PBMCs. CDR3 loop: CASSLGTGWELFF. The DNA of the CDR3 is TGTGCCAGCAGCTTAGGGACAGGCTGGGAACTGTTTTTT.